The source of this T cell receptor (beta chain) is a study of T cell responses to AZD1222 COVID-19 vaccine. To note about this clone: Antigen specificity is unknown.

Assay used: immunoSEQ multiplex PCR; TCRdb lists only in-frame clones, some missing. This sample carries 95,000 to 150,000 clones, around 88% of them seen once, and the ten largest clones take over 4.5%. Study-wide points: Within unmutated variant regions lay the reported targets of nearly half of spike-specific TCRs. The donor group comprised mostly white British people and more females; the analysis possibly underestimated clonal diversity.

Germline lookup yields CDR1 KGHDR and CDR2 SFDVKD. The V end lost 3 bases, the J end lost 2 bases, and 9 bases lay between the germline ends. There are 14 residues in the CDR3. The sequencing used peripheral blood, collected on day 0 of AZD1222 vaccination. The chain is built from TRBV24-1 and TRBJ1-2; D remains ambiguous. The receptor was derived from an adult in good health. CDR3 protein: CATSDPFRNYGYTF. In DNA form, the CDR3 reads TGTGCCACCAGTGATCCATTCCGGAACTATGGCTACACCTTC.